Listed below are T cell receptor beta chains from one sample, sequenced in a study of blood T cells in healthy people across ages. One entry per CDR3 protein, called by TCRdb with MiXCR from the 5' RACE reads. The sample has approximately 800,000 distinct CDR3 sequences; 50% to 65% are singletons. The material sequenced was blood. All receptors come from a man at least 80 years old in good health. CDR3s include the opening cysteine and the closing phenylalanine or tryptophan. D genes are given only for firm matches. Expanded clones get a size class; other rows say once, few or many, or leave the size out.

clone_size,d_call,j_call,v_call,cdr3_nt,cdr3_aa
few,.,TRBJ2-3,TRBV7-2,TGTGCCAGCAGCTCCGACGGCGGGGCCGGCCTACGGTACCCAGATACGCAGTATTTT,CASSSDGGAGLRYPDTQYF
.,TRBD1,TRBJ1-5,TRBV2,TGTGCCAGCAGAAGGGGACAGGTTGGTCAGCCCCAGCATTTT,CASRRGQVGQPQHF
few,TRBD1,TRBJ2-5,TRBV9,TGTGCCAGCAGCTCAACCGGGACAGGGACTGGGGAGACCCAGTACTTC,CASSSTGTGTGETQYF
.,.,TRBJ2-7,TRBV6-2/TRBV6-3,TGTGCCAGCAGTTATGCCCAGGGATCCTACGAGCAGTACTTC,CASSYAQGSYEQYF
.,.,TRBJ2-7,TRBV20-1,TGCAGTGCTAGATATGGGGCCACCGACGAGCAGTACTTC,CSARYGATDEQYF
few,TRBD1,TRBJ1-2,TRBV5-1,TGCGCCAGCAGCCTGGAATCAAAGGGACAGGGCCGTGGCTACACCTTC,CASSLESKGQGRGYTF
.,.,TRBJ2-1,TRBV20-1,TGCAGTGCTAGAGGTGATTGGGGAGACTCCTACAATGAGCAGTTCTTC,CSARGDWGDSYNEQFF
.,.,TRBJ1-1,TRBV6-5,TGTGCCAGCAGCTTTCAGGGTGATATCACTGAAGCTTTCTTT,CASSFQGDITEAFF
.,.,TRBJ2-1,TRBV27,TGTGCCAGCAGTATAACGGGACAAGCCTACAATGAGCAGTTCTTC,CASSITGQAYNEQFF
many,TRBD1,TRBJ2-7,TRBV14,TGTGCCAGCAGCCGTCTGGGACAGGGAGACTACGAGCAGTACTTC,CASSRLGQGDYEQYF
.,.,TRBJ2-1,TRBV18,TGTGCCAGCTCACCAGGGGCCGCAGGGGTTGGTAGTGAGCAGTTCTTC,CASSPGAAGVGSEQFF
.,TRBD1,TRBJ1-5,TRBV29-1,TGCAGCGTTGACGTGACAGGGGGCAATCAGCCCCAGCATTTT,CSVDVTGGNQPQHF
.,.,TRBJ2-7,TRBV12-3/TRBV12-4,TGTGCCAGCAGTTTCTGGGGCCAAGCGAGAGGATACGAGCAGTACTTC,CASSFWGQARGYEQYF
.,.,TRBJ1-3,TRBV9,TGTGCCAGCAGCGTGTCGGGAAACACCATATATTTT,CASSVSGNTIYF
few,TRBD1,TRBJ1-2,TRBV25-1,TGTGCCAGCAGTGAAGCGGGCAGGGACAGACACTATGGCTACACCTTC,CASSEAGRDRHYGYTF
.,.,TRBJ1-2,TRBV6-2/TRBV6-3,TGTGCCAGCAGTTACTCGTCAGAGTTCCGTGGCTACACCTTC,CASSYSSEFRGYTF
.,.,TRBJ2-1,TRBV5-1,TGCGCCAGCAGCCCGGCCGGGACTCCCAGTGTGACCAGCTCCTACAATGAGCAGTTCTTC,CASSPAGTPSVTSSYNEQFF
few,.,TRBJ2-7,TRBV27,TGTGCCAGCGGCGCGGCAGGGAGGTACGAGCAGTACTTC,CASGAAGRYEQYF
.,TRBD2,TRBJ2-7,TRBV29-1,TGCAGCGCGAGGAGCGGGAGGAGTCCCGAGCAGTACTTC,CSARSGRSPEQYF
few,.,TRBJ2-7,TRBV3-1,TGTGCCAGCAGCCAGGGAGCTGGGAATGAGCAGTACTTC,CASSQGAGNEQYF
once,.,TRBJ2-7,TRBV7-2,TGTGCCAGCAGCTCTCCGGGACCCTCCTACAATGAGCAGTACTTC,CASSSPGPSYNEQYF
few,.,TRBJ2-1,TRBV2,TGTGCCAGCAGTGGGGATAGTGAGCAGTTCTTC,CASSGDSEQFF
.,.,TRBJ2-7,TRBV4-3,TGCGCCAGCAGCCAAGATCAGGGGATTGCCTACGAGCAGTACTTC,CASSQDQGIAYEQYF